Listed here are 27 T cell receptor beta chains from one sample, sequenced in a study of shared clonotypes between healthy human individuals. Terminally differentiated effector memory CD45RA+ cells were excluded from the naive CD8 cells, which were CD45RO-negative and positively selected for CCR7. TCRdb keeps only in-frame clones here, not all; method: immunoSEQ multiplex PCR. The sample has roughly 590,000 clones, less than 97% seen once. The sample was naive CD8+ T cells sorted from blood. The receptors come from a woman younger than 45 in good health.

The chain combines TRBV6-1 with TRBJ2-1; 8 bases are shared with TRBD1. The J segment lost 3 bases and the V segment lost 5 bases, leaving 3 bases of the junction unmatched. This CDR3 comprises 14 residues. In germline, CDR1 is MNHNS, CDR2 SASEGT. CDR3 nucleotides: TGTGCCAGCAGTTTTGACAGGGGCTACAATGAGCAGTTCTTC. It codes for CASSFDRGYNEQFF.

The chain's CDR3 is CASSPPGQEKLFF. The CDR3 coding sequence is TGTGCCAGCAGCCCCCCGGGACAGGAAAAACTGTTTTTT. This chain joins TRBV9 and TRBJ1-4, with 7 bases identical to TRBD1. The ends lost 4 bases at V and 8 bases at J; junction bases unmatched: 5. Germline CDR1 is SGDLS and CDR2 is YYNGEE. The length of the CDR3 is 13 residues.

The chain uses TRBV29-1 and TRBJ2-1; D is possibly TRBD1 (6 bases). CDR1 and CDR2 (germline): SQVTM, ANQGSEA. This CDR3 has 13 residues. The V and J ends lost 5 bases and 8 bases respectively, with 16 bases between them. The CDR3 sequence: CSVIGGTRDEQFF. The CDR3, as DNA: TGCAGCGTTATAGGGGGTACAAGGGATGAGCAGTTCTTC.

The rearrangement uses TRBV20-1 and TRBJ2-5; D is perhaps TRBD1 or TRBD2 (5 bases each). Germline assignment: CDR1 DFQATT and CDR2 SNEGSKA (reference sequence). The CDR3 runs to 10 residues. Trimming took off 3 bases at V and 11 bases at J, with 10 bases between the two ends. The chain's CDR3 is CSASGDLQYF. The CDR3 bases are TGCAGTGCTAGTGGGGACCTACAGTACTTC.

The chain carries TRBV7-3 and TRBJ2-3, with 7 bases lining up with TRBD2. CDR1 and CDR2 from the germline V gene are SGHTA and FQGTGA. The CDR3 extends over 15 amino acids. V shed 1 base, J shed 3 bases, and the junction held 4 bases outside the gene matches. The CDR3 sequence: CASSLSRRETDTQYF. CDR3 bases: TGTGCCAGCAGCTTAAGTAGGCGGGAGACAGATACGCAGTATTTT.

The V and J genes are TRBV25-1 and TRBJ1-1, with D perhaps TRBD1 (5 bases). V lost 6 bases and J 6 bases, leaving 20 bases between the germline ends. The CDR3 is 15 amino acids. From germline, CDR1 is MGHDK and CDR2 SYGVNS. The CDR3 reads CASSDWGGAGAEAFF. The CDR3 coding sequence is TGTGCCAGCAGCGACTGGGGTGGGGCGGGCGCTGAAGCTTTCTTT.

About this clone itself: The same CDR3 arises from other DNA sequences in this sample as well. The chain employs TRBV27 and TRBJ2-7, with 7 bases that match TRBD2. The germline CDR1 and CDR2 sequences are MNHEY and SMNVEV (reference sequence). The CDR3 totals 13 residues. With V trimmed by 3 bases and J by 4 bases, 3 bases remained unmatched. The CDR3 DNA sequence: TGTGCCAGCAGTTTCGGGAGGACTTACGAGCAGTACTTC. This encodes CASSFGRTYEQYF.

The chain is built from TRBV28 and TRBJ2-1; D is perhaps TRBD2 (7 bases). Trimming pared 3 bases from V and 0 bases from J, leaving 9 bases between. CDR3 size: 15 residues. The germline gives CDR1 MDHEN, CDR2 SYDVKM. CDR3 sequence: CASSFRGASYNEQFF. The CDR3 DNA is TGTGCCAGCAGTTTTCGGGGGGCCTCCTACAATGAGCAGTTCTTC.

The chain recombines TRBV30 with TRBJ1-1; D not resolved. Trimming shortened V by 4 bases and J by 1 base, and 7 bases separated the two germline ends. This CDR3 is built from 12 residues. The germline gives CDR1 GTSNPN, CDR2 SVGIG (reference sequence). The CDR3 sequence is CAWNHGNTEAFF. The DNA for the CDR3 is TGTGCCTGGAACCATGGGAACACTGAAGCTTTCTTT.

The chain carries TRBV9 and TRBJ2-2; D unclear. CDR1 and CDR2 (germline): SGDLS, YYNGEE. The CDR3 sequence is 17 residues long. The ends were cut back, 4 bases at V and 5 bases at J, with 21 bases in the middle. The CDR3 coding sequence is TGTGCCAGCAGCTCCTGGGGATCGGAGTACTTGACCGGGGAGCTGTTTTTT. Translation gives CASSSWGSEYLTGELFF.

The V and J genes are TRBV7-8 and TRBJ2-7, with a tentative D call TRBD1 (5 bases). V shed 1 base and J shed 0 bases, with 7 bases lying between them. The CDR3 has 14 residues. Germline values: CDR1 SGHVS, CDR2 FQNEAQ. The CDR3 loop is CASSLVGRSYEQYF. The DNA for the CDR3 is TGTGCCAGCAGCTTAGTGGGGCGCTCCTACGAGCAGTACTTC.

This clone is a singleton in its sample. The rearrangement uses TRBV15 and TRBJ2-7; TRBD2 aligns across 13 bases. CDR1 LNHNV and CDR2 YYDKDF come from the germline V gene (reference sequence). This CDR3 is 16 amino acids long. Trimming at V came to 1 base and at J to 5 bases, leaving 5 bases not matched to a gene. Here the CDR3 reads CATSRGTSGRAHEQYF. In nucleotides, the CDR3 is TGTGCCACCAGCAGAGGTACTAGCGGGAGGGCTCACGAGCAGTACTTC. Drawing the rest from reference TRBV15 and TRBJ2-7, the complete variable domain is DAMVIQNPRYQVTQFGKPVTLSCSQTLNHNVMYWYQQKSSQAPKLLFHYYDKDFNNEADTPDNFQSRRPNTSFCFLDIRSPGLGDTAMYLCATSRGTSGRAHEQYFGPGTRLTVT.

Here the CDR3 reads CASSLGGHTYEQYF. In nucleotides, the CDR3 is TGTGCCAGCAGTTTGGGCGGGCACACGTACGAGCAGTACTTC. The chain employs TRBV27 and TRBJ2-7; a weak D match, TRBD2 (5 bases). Trimming removed 3 bases from V and 4 bases from J, with 13 bases in between. Germline loops: CDR1 MNHEY, CDR2 SMNVEV (reference sequence). This CDR3 has 14 amino acids.

About this clone: This specimen includes other DNA sequences encoding the same CDR3. This rearrangement joins TRBV9 to TRBJ2-1; D not certain. This CDR3 contains 12 residues. Trimming cost V 2 bases and J 4 bases, with 4 bases left between them. Germline CDR1 is SGDLS and CDR2 is YYNGEE. The CDR3 DNA follows: TGTGCCAGCAGCGTCGGTTACAATGAGCAGTTCTTC. This codes for CASSVGYNEQFF.

The chain joins TRBV18 to TRBJ2-7, with TRBD1 identical over 11 bases. The CDR3 length is 16 residues. V was clipped by 2 bases and J by 2 bases; unmatched bases: 5. Germline CDR1 and CDR2: KGHSH and LQKENI. The CDR3 DNA reads TGTGCCAGCTCACCATCTCCGGGACAGGGGGCCTACGAGCAGTACTTC. Protein product: CASSPSPGQGAYEQYF.

The chain recombines TRBV7-2 with TRBJ2-1; D is ambiguous. The V and J ends lost 6 bases and 4 bases respectively, with 13 bases between them. CDR1 is SGHTA, CDR2 FQGNSA, per germline. CDR3 length: 14 residues. CDR3 bases: TGTGCCAGCAGTCCATTGACAAGATACAATGAGCAGTTCTTC. Its protein product is CASSPLTRYNEQFF.

About this clone: The identical CDR3 is also encoded by other nucleotide sequences in the sample. The chain recombines TRBV15 with TRBJ2-7; D is undetermined. V was pared by 6 bases and J by 3 bases, with 9 bases between. The length of the CDR3 is 12 residues. Germline V gene lookup returns CDR1 LNHNV and CDR2 YYDKDF (reference sequence). The CDR3 sequence is CATSSRGYEQYF. The CDR3 DNA reads TGTGCCACCAGTTCACGCGGCTACGAGCAGTACTTC.

The J gene is TRBJ2-5, the V gene TRBV27; TRBD1 is a possible D gene (5 bases). Trimming cost V 6 bases and J 0 bases, with 11 bases left between them. This CDR3 region has 14 residues. Per the germline V gene, CDR1 is MNHEY and CDR2 is SMNVEV (reference sequence). The CDR3 region has the DNA TGTGCCAGCAGCTTGACAGTGAACCAAGAGACCCAGTACTTC. Protein sequence: CASSLTVNQETQYF.

J is TRBJ2-5 and V is TRBV6-6; D unclear. The CDR3 length is 12 residues. The ends were cut back, 0 bases at V and 4 bases at J, with 3 bases in the middle. Germline values: CDR1 MNHNY, CDR2 SVGAGI (reference sequence). Written as DNA, the CDR3 is TGTGCCAGCAGTTACTCGGGAGAGACCCAGTACTTC. The encoded protein is CASSYSGETQYF.

This chain links TRBV28 with TRBJ1-3; tentative D call: TRBD1 (6 bases). Germline CDR1 and CDR2: MDHEN and SYDVKM. The ends were cut back, 3 bases at V and 8 bases at J, with 17 bases in the middle. This CDR3 comprises 15 residues. The CDR3 is CASSFGGGGLDTIYF. In DNA, the CDR3 is TGTGCCAGCAGTTTCGGGGGGGGCGGCTTAGACACCATATATTTT.

The V and J genes are TRBV25-1 and TRBJ2-3; 12 positions match TRBD2. CDR1 MGHDK and CDR2 SYGVNS come from the germline V gene. V shed 2 bases, J shed 5 bases, and the junction held 8 bases outside the gene matches. The CDR3 totals 17 residues. CDR3 sequence reads: CASSEPRASGRVDTQYF. In DNA form, the CDR3 reads TGTGCCAGCAGTGAACCCCGGGCTAGCGGGAGGGTAGATACGCAGTATTTT.

In its sample, this clone was seen once. The chain joins TRBV7-8 to TRBJ2-7; D is unresolved. CDR3 length: 12 residues. From germline, CDR1 is SGHVS and CDR2 FQNEAQ. The germline V and J ends were trimmed by 3 bases and 5 bases, with 8 bases remaining between them. Here the CDR3 reads CASSFRWDEQYF. CDR3 sequence (DNA): TGTGCCAGCAGCTTCCGCTGGGACGAGCAGTACTTC.

The rearrangement links TRBV7-6 to TRBJ2-1; 7 bases are shared with TRBD2. V shed 3 bases and J 3 bases; nucleotides not matched to a gene: 5. Looked up from germline, CDR1 is SGHVS and CDR2 is FNYEAQ. The CDR3 has 15 residues. CDR3 residues: CASSFGAGVYNEQFF. CDR3 coding DNA: TGTGCCAGCAGCTTTGGGGCGGGAGTCTACAATGAGCAGTTCTTC.

The genes are TRBV28 and TRBJ2-5; D not certain. V lost 2 bases and J lost 5, with 6 bases in between. From germline, CDR1 is MDHEN and CDR2 SYDVKM. CDR3 length: 12 residues. The CDR3, as DNA: TGTGCCAGCAGTTTACTTCAGGAGACCCAGTACTTC. It specifies CASSLLQETQYF.

The DNA of the CDR3 is TGTGCCAGCAGCGTATTGGACAATTCTAAAGAGACCCAGTACTTC. It is translated as CASSVLDNSKETQYF. The rearrangement joins TRBV9 to TRBJ2-5; D is perhaps TRBD1 (5 bases). Trimming removed 1 base from V and 3 bases from J, with 13 bases in between. The CDR3 consists of 15 residues. Germline V lookup: CDR1 SGDLS, CDR2 YYNGEE.

The chain couples TRBV9 to TRBJ1-3; 7 bases map to TRBD1. V shed 5 bases, J shed 3 bases, and the junction held 5 bases outside the gene matches. CDR3 length: 14 amino acids. Germline CDR1 SGDLS, CDR2 YYNGEE. In DNA form, the CDR3 reads TGTGCCAGCAGTGAGACAGGGCTTGGAAACACCATATATTTT. It yields the protein CASSETGLGNTIYF.

V is TRBV7-6 and J is TRBJ2-5; D call uncertain. The ends were cut back, 2 bases at V and 1 base at J, with 11 bases in the middle. The CDR3 contains 15 residues. Germline-derived CDR1 and CDR2 are SGHVS and FNYEAQ. CDR3 residues: CASSLPGDIQETQYF. In DNA, the CDR3 is TGTGCCAGCAGCTTACCAGGCGACATCCAAGAGACCCAGTACTTC.